This T cell receptor (beta chain) was sequenced for a study of T-cell memory formation after mild COVID-19. The wider study: TCR clustering was largely donor specific. Study findings and constraints: Contracting CD8+ clones were enriched in EMRA, CD4+ mainly in CM and EM.

The sample holds a few counts of this clonotype. As yet, its antigen is unknown. V lost 6 bases to trimming and J lost 3 bases, with 12 bases between them. Germline V gives CDR1 SGHTA, CDR2 FQGNSA. The CDR3 is 14 amino acids. Via MiXCR, TCRdb re-called the 5' RACE reads, giving one row per CDR3 protein. The top ten hold less than 4% of the sample, which has around 160,000 distinct CDR3 sequences, approximately 10% seen once. Material for sequencing was PBMCs or a T cell subset sorted from them (not recorded which). The chain has TRBV7-2 and TRBJ2-4; D gene ambiguous. The source of this sequence is a man between 18 and 29 years old who had mild COVID-19 (a few samples of this study predate the infection). Cell type and time point are not known. The CDR3 here is CASRYQGHKNIQYF. CDR3 coding DNA: TGTGCCAGCAGGTACCAAGGGCACAAAAACATTCAGTACTTC.